The source of this TCR beta chain is a study of blood T cell repertoires in COVID-19. Profiling relied on immunoSEQ multiplex PCR, and the TCRdb table lists in-frame clones only, not all of them. The sample carries over 120,000 clones, over 70% recorded once. This clone was detected once. V gave up 3 bases and J gave up 5 bases; unmatched junction bases: 4. Germline V gene lookup returns CDR1 SGHNT and CDR2 YYREEE (reference sequence). The CDR3 totals 14 residues. The rearrangement uses TRBV5-4 and TRBJ2-3; TRBD1 matches 9 bases. Sequencing used peripheral blood. This receptor was identified in a middle-aged man who had recovered from COVID-19. The CDR3 sequence: CASSSGTGIDTQYF. The CDR3 DNA sequence: TGTGCCAGCAGCTCCGGGACAGGGATAGATACGCAGTATTTT.